These 30 T cell receptor beta chains were all obtained from the same sample, sequenced in a study of T cell clonality in common variable immunodeficiency. TCRdb keeps only in-frame clones here, not all; method: immunoSEQ multiplex PCR. Singletons are absent from the sample, which has more than 45,000 clones. Material: peripheral blood mononuclear cells. Source of these receptors: a person aged 18-69 years in good health.

This clone was observed at least ten times. The sample holds other DNA sequences that translate to the same CDR3. The CDR3 loop is CASSAEDSGNTIYF. The sequenced part of the CDR3 DNA is TGTGCCAGCAGTGCAGAAGACTCTGGAAACACC. This chain connects TRBV6-1 to TRBJ1-3; D is unclear. The CDR3 end lies 3 residues beyond the end of the read and is filled in from the germline J gene. The CDR3 length is 14 residues. Germline assignment: CDR1 MNHNS and CDR2 SASEGT. V lost 4 bases, J lost 0 bases, and 7 bases lay in between.

This clone was seen ten or more times. Read coverage stops 3 residues before the CDR3 terminus; the germline J gene supplies the remainder. The rearrangement joins TRBV19 to TRBJ2-7; a possible D gene is TRBD2 (6 bases). CDR1 LNHDA and CDR2 SQIVND come from the germline V gene (reference sequence). The CDR3 length is 15 residues. V gave up 5 bases and J gave up 3 bases, with 17 bases separating them. CDR3 loop: CASSFSGGVHYEQYF. The sequenced part of the CDR3 DNA is TGTGCCAGTAGTTTCTCCGGAGGGGTCCACTACGAG.

With respect to this clone: The CDR3 end falls 3 residues outside the read, so it is completed with the germline J gene. The chain is built from TRBV30 and TRBJ2-2; 7 nucleotides agree with TRBD1. Per germline, CDR1 GTSNPN and CDR2 SVGIG (reference sequence). This CDR3 is 14 amino acids long. CDR3 DNA, as far as it was read: TGTGCCTGGAGTGGGGTGACAGGGAAGGAAAAG. It codes for CAWSGVTGKEK. The CDR3 reads in full as CAWSGVTGKEKLFF.

This clone showed up many times. Coverage ceases 3 residues before the CDR3 finishes, and the germline J gene fills in the end. The V gene is TRBV20-1, the J gene TRBJ2-5, with 7 bases fitting TRBD2. V shed 3 bases, J shed 4 bases, and the junction held 8 bases outside the gene matches. The CDR3 is made up of 14 amino acids. CDR1 and CDR2 from the germline V gene are DFQATT and SNEGSKA (reference sequence). The CDR3 region is CSASGAGSTETQYF. CDR3 bases read: TGCAGTGCTAGCGGAGCGGGGTCTACAGAGACC.

Many counts were recorded for this clone. The read terminates 3 residues before the CDR3 end, so the remaining end is supplied by the germline J gene. V is TRBV7-9 and J is TRBJ1-2; D call uncertain. The CDR3 sequence is 15 residues long. CDR1 and CDR2 from the germline V gene are SEHNR and FQNEAQ (reference sequence). The CDR3 here is CASSPLPVDTAGYTF. Partial CDR3 DNA: TGTGCCAGCAGCCCACTCCCCGTCGACACGGCGGGC.

This clone was counted many times. Read coverage stops 3 residues before the CDR3 terminus; the germline J gene supplies the remainder. The chain carries TRBV12-3 or TRBV12-4 and TRBJ1-2, with 7 positions matching TRBD1. The ends lost 7 bases at V and 5 bases at J; junction bases unmatched: 10. The CDR3 extends over 14 amino acids. The sequenced CDR3 bases are TGTGCCAGCACCCAAGGGGACAGCGCTTATGGC. Amino acids: CASTQGDSAYG. The full CDR3 sequence reads CASTQGDSAYGYTF.

This clone was seen ten or more times. The DNA ends 3 residues before the CDR3 does, and the rest of the CDR3 is filled in from the germline J gene. The chain couples TRBV19 to TRBJ2-2; possible D gene TRBD1, 5 bases. CDR1 and CDR2 from the germline V gene are LNHDA and SQIVND (reference sequence). The CDR3 has 15 amino acids. The V and J ends lost 7 bases and 1 base respectively, with 13 bases between them. The sequenced part of the CDR3 DNA is TGTGCCAGTATCCGGAAGACAGAGAACACCGGGGAG. Amino acids: CASIRKTENTGE. The whole CDR3 is CASIRKTENTGELFF.

There are many counts of this clone. The read stops 3 residues short of the end of the CDR3; the missing end is completed from the germline J gene. Other DNA sequences in the sample encode the same CDR3. V gene TRBV5-6 combines with J gene TRBJ1-3, with D possibly being TRBD1 (6 bases). In germline, CDR1 is SGHDT, CDR2 YYEEEE. Trimming removed 0 bases at V and 4 bases at J, with 11 bases between. The CDR3 runs to 15 residues. The CDR3 region is CASSLGSGVGNTIYF. CDR3 DNA (partial): TGTGCCAGCAGCTTGGGTTCAGGGGTCGGAAACACC.

This clone was seen at least ten times. Read coverage stops 3 residues before the CDR3 terminus; the germline J gene supplies the remainder. The chain has TRBV7-2 and TRBJ1-5; D remains ambiguous. The CDR3 runs to 14 residues. With 2 bases removed from V and 9 bases from J, the gap between germline ends came to 14 bases. From germline, CDR1 is SGHTA and CDR2 FQGNSA. This CDR3 is CASSLLGEHTPQHF. The CDR3 DNA, read in part, is TGTGCCAGCAGCTTACTCGGGGAGCACACGCCC.

On this clone: Sequencing ends 3 residues short of the CDR3 end; the germline J gene provides the rest. The chain has TRBV2 and TRBJ1-2; 11 nucleotides agree with TRBD1. The V gene end was trimmed by 5 bases and the J gene end by 4 bases; junction bases not matched to a gene: 6. CDR1 and CDR2 from the germline V gene are SNHLY and FYNNEI. The CDR3 extends over 15 amino acids. The CDR3 loop is CASSYRDRGAYGYTF. The covered CDR3 bases are TGTGCCAGCAGTTACCGGGACAGGGGGGCCTATGGC.

This clone was seen repeatedly, ten times or more. The read finishes 3 residues shy of the CDR3 end, and the germline J gene is used to complete it. This chain joins TRBV12-3 or TRBV12-4 and TRBJ2-7, with 9 bases lining up with TRBD2. J was trimmed by 0 bases and V by 4 bases; bases with no gene match: 7. There are 16 residues in the CDR3. The CDR3 bases that were read are TGTGCCAGCAGTTCAATTAGCGGGGGCAGCTCCTACGAG. Its translation: CASSSISGGSSYE. The CDR3 in its entirety is CASSSISGGSSYEQYF.

This clone was counted many times. With the read ending 3 residues before the CDR3 end, the germline J gene is used to fill in that end. V is TRBV5-6 and J is TRBJ2-5; the match to TRBD1 covers 7 bases. V dropped 4 bases and J dropped 0; count of bases not matched to a gene: 6. The V gene's germline CDR1 is SGHDT and CDR2 YYEEEE. The CDR3 sequence is 15 residues long. The CDR3 here is CASSPWDRNQETQYF. CDR3 DNA, as far as it was read: TGTGCCAGCAGCCCCTGGGACAGAAACCAAGAGACC.

In its sample, this clone was seen many times. Coverage ceases 3 residues before the CDR3 finishes, and the germline J gene fills in the end. The chain joins TRBV19 to TRBJ1-1, with 8 bases lining up with TRBD1. The junction had 3 bases not matched to a gene; V was cut back by 6 bases and J by 6 bases. Germline V CDR1 and CDR2: LNHDA, SQIVND (reference sequence). CDR3 length: 12 residues. CDR3 bases read: TGTGCCAGTAGGGGACAGGACGCTGAA. Protein sequence: CASRGQDAE. The CDR3 in full is CASRGQDAEAFF.

At least ten counts were recorded for this clone. Coverage ceases 3 residues before the CDR3 finishes, and the germline J gene fills in the end. In the same sample, other DNA sequences code for this CDR3. The rearrangement uses TRBV20-1 and TRBJ1-3; no reliable D call. The germline V and J ends were trimmed by 1 base and 3 bases, with 19 bases remaining between them. This CDR3 is built from 17 residues. CDR1 DFQATT and CDR2 SNEGSKA come from the germline V gene (reference sequence). The part of the CDR3 DNA that was read is TGCAGTGCTAGAGGTTCCAAGGCAGGCACATATGGAAACACC. Its protein product is CSARGSKAGTYGNT. From start to end, the CDR3 is CSARGSKAGTYGNTIYF.

This clone was recorded many times. The read ends 3 residues before the CDR3 terminus; that terminus is restored from the germline J gene. The V and J genes are TRBV5-1 and TRBJ1-5, with 10 bases fitting TRBD1. Per germline, CDR1 SGHRS and CDR2 YFSETQ. The ends lost 0 bases at V and 5 bases at J; junction bases unmatched: 5. The CDR3 contains 16 residues. CDR3 DNA (partial): TGCGCCAGCAGCTTGGGCGGGACAGGGGTGGATCAGCCC. This translates into CASSLGGTGVDQP. The full CDR3 protein reads CASSLGGTGVDQPQHF.

This clone showed up many times. The CDR3 extends 3 residues past the end of the read, so its final part is completed from the germline J gene. The V call is TRBV5-1, the J call TRBJ2-5, with D perhaps matching TRBD1 (6 bases). Trimming stripped 4 bases from V and 3 bases from J, with 16 bases between. Germline loops: CDR1 SGHRS, CDR2 YFSETQ. The CDR3 runs to 15 residues. Incomplete CDR3 DNA: TGCGCCAGCAGCCCCTGGGGGCAGGCGAAAGAGACC. Translated, it gives CASSPWGQAKET. In full, the CDR3 is CASSPWGQAKETQYF.

This clone was seen at least ten times. The read terminates 3 residues ahead of where the CDR3 ends, so the germline J gene completes it. The chain joins TRBV29-1 to TRBJ1-2; TRBD1 matches 7 bases. The CDR3 runs to 12 residues. Germline loops: CDR1 SQVTM, CDR2 ANQGSEA. The part of the CDR3 DNA that was read is TGCAGCGTGAGGGACAGTGACCTCGGC. It yields the protein CSVRDSDLG. The entire CDR3 protein reads CSVRDSDLGYTF.

This clone occurred many times. The read halts 3 residues ahead of the CDR3 end, with the missing end drawn from the germline J gene. The chain is built from TRBV18 and TRBJ1-1; no reliable D call. V lost 3 bases and J lost 7, with 15 bases in between. CDR3 length: 14 amino acids. Per the germline V gene, CDR1 is KGHSH and CDR2 is LQKENI. CDR3 region: CASSPPVRVGEAFF. The covered CDR3 bases are TGTGCCAGCTCACCCCCGGTGAGGGTAGGTGAA.

The table lists this clone with many counts. The CDR3 is cut off 3 residues early in the read; its end comes from the germline J gene. This rearrangement joins TRBV2 to TRBJ1-5; 11 nucleotides match TRBD1. CDR1 is SNHLY and CDR2 is FYNNEI in the germline V gene. The length of the CDR3 is 14 residues. Unmatched junction bases numbered 2, after V lost 3 bases and J lost 7 bases. The sequenced part of the CDR3 DNA is TGTGCCAGCAGTGAGAGGACAGGGGGCCAGCCC. Protein: CASSERTGGQP. The CDR3, in full, reads CASSERTGGQPQHF.

This clone has ten or more counts. The read terminates 3 residues before the CDR3 end, so the remaining end is supplied by the germline J gene. V gene TRBV28 combines with J gene TRBJ2-5; 11 bases match TRBD2. CDR3 size: 16 residues. J was trimmed by 5 bases and V by 2 bases; bases with no gene match: 7. The germline V gene has CDR1 MDHEN and CDR2 SYDVKM. The CDR3 reads CASSLGSGGAMETQYF. CDR3 DNA, as far as it was read: TGTGCCAGCAGTTTAGGTAGCGGGGGGGCCATGGAGACC.

This clone was seen at least ten times. The read halts 3 residues ahead of the CDR3 end, with the missing end drawn from the germline J gene. The V gene is TRBV18, the J gene TRBJ2-7, with 7 bases fitting TRBD1. Germline loops: CDR1 KGHSH, CDR2 LQKENI. CDR3 length equals 14 residues. With 2 bases clipped from V and 1 base from J, the junction kept 2 bases outside the gene matches. CDR3 sequence reads: CASSPGTASYEQYF. CDR3 DNA (partial): TGTGCCAGCTCACCAGGGACAGCTTCCTACGAG. The whole variable domain, filled in from reference TRBV18 and TRBJ2-7, reads NAGVMQNPRHLVRRRGQEARLRCSPMKGHSHVYWYRQLPEEGLKFMVYLQKENIIDESGMPKERFSAEFPKEGPSILRIQQVVRGDSAAYFCASSPGTASYEQYFGPGTRLTVT.

This clone was detected many times. The read stops 3 residues short of the end of the CDR3; the missing end is completed from the germline J gene. This chain uses TRBV18 with TRBJ2-7; D unresolved. The V end lost 4 bases, the J end lost 3 bases, and 7 bases lay between the germline ends. The CDR3 runs 12 residues. Germline lookup yields CDR1 KGHSH and CDR2 LQKENI. The covered CDR3 bases are TGTGCCAGCTCACAAGGCTTCTACGAG. Translation: CASSQGFYE. The whole CDR3 sequence reads CASSQGFYEQYF.

Many counts were recorded for this clone. The read gets to within 3 residues of the CDR3 end, and the germline J gene fills in the rest. The gene calls are TRBV5-6 and TRBJ2-1; 7 nucleotides align to TRBD2. The CDR3 contains 15 residues. V dropped 4 bases and J dropped 7; count of bases not matched to a gene: 11. Looked up from germline, CDR1 is SGHDT and CDR2 is YYEEEE. The CDR3 loop reads CASSVLARNGNEQFF. CDR3 bases read: TGTGCCAGCAGCGTACTAGCGAGGAATGGAAATGAG.

This clone was observed at least ten times. The CDR3 sequence is CASSQEGYPGGEYGYTF. Partial CDR3 DNA: TGCGCCAGCAGCCAAGAGGGATACCCCGGAGGGGAATATGGC. This rearrangement joins TRBV4-1 to TRBJ1-2, with TRBD1 as a possible D gene (5 bases). Coverage ceases 3 residues before the CDR3 finishes, and the germline J gene fills in the end. Trimming cost V 0 bases and J 5 bases, with 19 bases left between them. The CDR3 loop spans 17 amino acids. The germline V gene encodes CDR1 MGHRA and CDR2 YSYEKL.

Many counts were recorded for this clone. The read gets to within 3 residues of the CDR3 end, and the germline J gene fills in the rest. This chain links TRBV7-6 with TRBJ2-3, with 7 bases identical to TRBD1. CDR1 SGHVS and CDR2 FNYEAQ come from the germline V gene. This CDR3 spans 15 amino acids. With V trimmed by 5 bases and J by 2 bases, 7 bases remained unmatched. The CDR3 loop reads CASSQGDSLTDTQYF. The CDR3 bases that were read are TGTGCCAGCAGCCAGGGGGACAGTCTCACAGATACG.

This clone was picked up many times. The read ends 3 residues early relative to the CDR3; the germline J gene fills the gap. The genes are TRBV7-9 and TRBJ2-2; possible D gene TRBD1, 6 bases. CDR1 and CDR2 (germline): SEHNR, FQNEAQ (reference sequence). Trimming left V 5 bases short and J 7 bases short, with 14 bases between. The CDR3 sequence is 14 residues long. The sequenced part of the CDR3 DNA is TGTGCCAGCAGCGCACAGGGATGGGGCGGGGAG. Amino acid sequence: CASSAQGWGGE. The entire CDR3 reads CASSAQGWGGELFF.

The table lists this clone with many counts. The sequenced fragment ends 3 residues before the CDR3 boundary, so the rest is inferred from the germline J gene. The chain recombines TRBV6-1 with TRBJ2-7, with no clear D. This CDR3 contains 11 residues. CDR1 MNHNS and CDR2 SASEGT come from the germline V gene. V was shortened by 3 bases and J by 6 bases, with 6 bases between the two germline ends. The CDR3 DNA, read in part, is TGTGCCAGCAGTGATTTGGCCGAG. The encoded protein is CASSDLAE. The full CDR3 is CASSDLAEQYF.

This clone occurred many times. The CDR3 goes on 3 residues after the read ends, and that part is filled in from the germline J gene. The chain employs TRBV7-8 and TRBJ1-1; 9 bases agree with TRBD1. CDR3 length: 15 amino acids. The germline CDR1 and CDR2 sequences are SGHVS and FQNEAQ. The CDR3 here is CASSLGFGQGREAFF. CDR3 DNA (partial): TGTGCCAGCAGCTTAGGGTTCGGACAGGGGCGCGAG.

This clone was seen repeatedly, ten times or more. The CDR3 is cut off 3 residues early in the read; its end comes from the germline J gene. This chain connects TRBV6-1 to TRBJ2-2, with a possible D match to TRBD1 (5 bases). The CDR3 extends over 13 amino acids. Germline V gene lookup returns CDR1 MNHNS and CDR2 SASEGT. The sequenced part of the CDR3 DNA is TGTGCCAGCAGTGTCAGGGTATCTGAAAAG. It translates to CASSVRVSEK. The CDR3, in full, reads CASSVRVSEKLFF.

This clone has a count of ten or more. The read ends 3 residues before the CDR3 terminus; that terminus is restored from the germline J gene. The chain employs TRBV7-9 and TRBJ1-1, with 9 bases that match TRBD1. The V gene end was trimmed by 2 bases and the J gene end by 4 bases; junction bases not matched to a gene: 5. Per the germline V gene, CDR1 is SEHNR and CDR2 is FQNEAQ (reference sequence). The CDR3 is 15 residues long. The CDR3 DNA, read in part, is TGTGCCAGCAGCTTACCGACAGGGGGGAGCACTGAA. Translation gives CASSLPTGGSTE. The full CDR3 sequence reads CASSLPTGGSTEAFF.